The next 13 T cell receptor beta chains were all read from a single sample in a study of PD-L1 blockade in urothelial cancer. Clones were read by immunoSEQ multiplex PCR, and TCRdb kept only the in-frame ones, dropping some. Seen here are over 100,000 clones, around 90% observed once, and the top ten hold around 4%. Time point of the sample: peripheral blood 6 weeks after treatment start. Sequenced here: PBMCs, sampled around atezolizumab (anti-PD-L1) treatment. The receptor source for this set is a man aged 60 to 75 with urothelial cancer.

This chain connects TRBV5-4 to TRBJ1-2; 10 bases agree with TRBD1. Trimming at V came to 4 bases and at J to 4 bases, leaving 7 bases not matched to a gene. The CDR3 totals 15 residues. Per germline, CDR1 SGHNT and CDR2 YYREEE (reference sequence). The CDR3 sequence is CASSTRDRGSYGYTF. The CDR3 coding sequence is TGTGCCAGCAGCACTAGGGACAGGGGTTCCTATGGCTACACCTTC.

This clone occurred once. The chain has TRBV28 and TRBJ1-5; TRBD1 matches 8 bases. CDR1 and CDR2 from the germline V gene are MDHEN and SYDVKM. The CDR3 contains 14 residues. V shed 3 bases, J shed 7 bases, and the junction held 5 bases outside the gene matches. The CDR3 DNA sequence: TGTGCCAGCAGTTTCAGGGGGCCGAAGCAGCCCCAGCATTTT. This gives the protein CASSFRGPKQPQHF.

The chain recombines TRBV7-8 with TRBJ1-3, with D unclear. Per germline, CDR1 SGHVS and CDR2 FQNEAQ. CDR3 size: 14 residues. V lost 2 bases and J 3 bases, leaving 8 bases between the germline ends. The CDR3 region has the DNA TGTGCCAGCAGCTTAAATTGGAGTGGAAACACCATATATTTT. Translation gives CASSLNWSGNTIYF. The full variable domain, completed using reference TRBV7-8 and TRBJ1-3, is GAGVSQSPRYKVAKRGQDVALRCDPISGHVSLFWYQQALGQGPEFLTYFQNEAQLDKSGLPSDRFFAERPEGSVSTLKIQRTQQEDSAVYLCASSLNWSGNTIYFGEGSWLTVV.

The rearrangement joins TRBV6-1 to TRBJ1-3; D possibly corresponds to TRBD1 (5 bases). Per the germline V gene, CDR1 is MNHNS and CDR2 is SASEGT. V lost 2 bases and J 3 bases, leaving 8 bases between the germline ends. The CDR3 length is 14 residues. The CDR3 DNA sequence: TGTGCCAGCAGTGAACTTAGGGGTGGAAACACCATATATTTT. This translates into CASSELRGGNTIYF.

The V call is TRBV6-5, the J call TRBJ2-7, with 7 bases identical to TRBD2. J lost 2 bases, V lost 6 bases, and 4 bases had no gene match. CDR3 length: 13 amino acids. The germline CDR1 and CDR2 sequences are MNHEY and SVGAGI. This chain's CDR3 is CASRKAGPYEQYF. In DNA, the CDR3 is TGTGCCAGCAGAAAAGCGGGGCCCTACGAGCAGTACTTC.

Worth noting for this clone: At the DNA level, this CDR3 is encoded by other sequences in the same sample as well. The rearrangement links TRBV5-1 to TRBJ2-3, with D uncertain. Germline CDR1 SGHRS, CDR2 YFSETQ. This CDR3 has 12 amino acids. V was pared by 0 bases and J by 6 bases, with 5 bases between. The CDR3 is CASSLGVDTQYF. CDR3 DNA: TGCGCCAGCAGCTTGGGAGTGGATACGCAGTATTTT.

The rearrangement uses TRBV4-1 and TRBJ2-1, with 8 bases fitting TRBD2. Germline V gene data show CDR1 as MGHRA and CDR2 as YSYEKL. The CDR3 runs to 17 residues. V lost 2 bases to trimming and J lost 0 bases; unmatched junction nucleotides: 6. The CDR3 DNA reads TGCGCCAGCAGCCAACGAGCGGGAGCGTTCTCCTACAATGAGCAGTTCTTC. Its protein is CASSQRAGAFSYNEQFF.

Only a few counts were recorded for this clone. The chain recombines TRBV20-1 with TRBJ1-1; 7 bases line up with TRBD1. CDR1 and CDR2 (germline): DFQATT, SNEGSKA (reference sequence). The CDR3 contains 11 residues. Unmatched junction bases numbered 3, after V lost 6 bases and J lost 5 bases. CDR3 sequence: CSAEGATEAFF. CDR3 coding DNA: TGCAGTGCGGAGGGGGCGACTGAAGCTTTCTTT.

The V call is TRBV11-1, the J call TRBJ2-7, with 10 bases matching TRBD2. Germline loops: CDR1 SGHAT, CDR2 FQDESV (reference sequence). J was trimmed by 2 bases and V by 2 bases; bases with no gene match: 6. This CDR3 region has 16 residues. The CDR3 here is CASSLIGTSATYEQYF. In DNA form, the CDR3 reads TGTGCCAGCAGCTTAATAGGGACTAGCGCTACCTACGAGCAGTACTTC. The full variable domain, in which reference TRBV11-1 and TRBJ2-7 provide the parts outside the CDR3, is EAEVAQSPRYKITEKSQAVAFWCDPISGHATLYWYRQILGQGPELLVQFQDESVVDDSQLPKDRFSAERLKGVDSTLKIQPAELGDSAMYLCASSLIGTSATYEQYFGPGTRLTVT.

The chain links TRBV4-1 to TRBJ2-3; D gene uncertain. The CDR3 is 14 amino acids. V lost 5 bases, J lost 0 bases, and 9 bases lay in between. Germline CDR1 is MGHRA and CDR2 is YSYEKL. Written as DNA, the CDR3 is TGCGCCAGCAGCTATCCCGCGAGCACAGATACGCAGTATTTT. This sequence encodes CASSYPASTDTQYF.

The V gene is TRBV6-1, the J gene TRBJ1-5; D remains unclear. Germline CDR1 is MNHNS and CDR2 is SASEGT. With 4 bases removed from V and 6 bases from J, the gap between germline ends came to 16 bases. The CDR3 contains 15 residues. CDR3 amino acids: CASSGGESGSQPQHF. The CDR3 nucleotides are TGTGCCAGCAGTGGGGGAGAGTCTGGGAGTCAGCCCCAGCATTTT.

The chain uses TRBV15 and TRBJ1-2; no firm D call. Trimming cost V 8 bases and J 2 bases, with 12 bases left between them. The germline V gene has CDR1 LNHNV and CDR2 YYDKDF (reference sequence). The CDR3 runs 13 residues. This chain's CDR3 is CATGGGRNYGYTF. The CDR3 bases are TGTGCCACCGGAGGAGGACGGAACTATGGCTACACCTTC.

The rearrangement links TRBV29-1 to TRBJ2-3; TRBD2 is a possible D gene (5 bases). The CDR3 contains 11 residues. Germline CDR1 is SQVTM and CDR2 is ANQGSEA. V dropped 6 bases and J dropped 3 bases, with 7 bases sitting between them. Written as DNA, the CDR3 is TGCAGCGTCAGACTAACAGATACGCAGTATTTT. It yields the protein CSVRLTDTQYF.